This T cell receptor beta chain was captured by sequencing in a study of cytomegalovirus exposure and HLA in healthy donors. The germline CDR1 and CDR2 sequences are SGHVS and FNYEAQ. J gave up 5 bases and V 5 bases, and 17 bases lay outside the gene matches. The CDR3 covers 19 residues. General study results and limits: After further analysis at a later stage, roughly 16,000 TCR beta sequences were associated with HLA alleles at 0.05 false discovery rate.

As for this clone: Antigen specificity is unknown.

The PCR employed 60 Vbeta primers together with 13 Jbeta primers. The protocol was immunoSEQ multiplex PCR, while the TCRdb copy is restricted to in-frame clones and leaves out a portion. The sample yields about 150,000 clones, 76% seen once. The chain is built from TRBV7-6 and TRBJ2-2; TRBD2 agrees at 10 bases. This receptor was obtained from a male donor in good health and CMV-seronegative. The material sequenced was PBMCs. Written as DNA, the CDR3 is TGTGCCAGCAGCCCAGGGTGGTGGGCTAGCGGGAGCGGAACCGGGGAGCTGTTTTTT. Protein sequence: CASSPGWWASGSGTGELFF.